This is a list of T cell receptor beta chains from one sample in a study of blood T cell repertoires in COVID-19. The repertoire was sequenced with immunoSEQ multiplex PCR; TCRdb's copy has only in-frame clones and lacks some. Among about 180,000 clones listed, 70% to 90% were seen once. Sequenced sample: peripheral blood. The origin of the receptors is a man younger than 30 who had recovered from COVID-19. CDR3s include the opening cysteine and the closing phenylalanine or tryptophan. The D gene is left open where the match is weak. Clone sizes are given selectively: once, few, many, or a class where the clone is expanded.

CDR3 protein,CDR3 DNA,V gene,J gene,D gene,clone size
CASSRDAGTGGSEAFF,TGTGCCAGCAGCCGAGACGCCGGGACAGGGGGTTCTGAAGCTTTCTTT,TRBV5-5,TRBJ1-1,TRBD1,-
CASSPKNRDRGNYEQYF,TGTGCCAGCAGCCCCAAAAACCGGGACAGGGGTAACTACGAGCAGTACTTC,TRBV7-9,TRBJ2-7,TRBD1,-
CASSLSGQGVIQYF,TGTGCCAGCAGCTTATCGGGACAGGGGGTCATTCAGTACTTC,TRBV7-8,TRBJ2-4,TRBD1,-
CATSDRSGEQYF,TGTGCCACCAGTGATCGGAGCGGGGAGCAGTACTTC,TRBV24-1,TRBJ2-7,-,once
CATSDPAGGSYNEQFF,TGTGCCACCAGTGACCCGGCGGGGGGCTCCTACAATGAGCAGTTCTTC,TRBV24-1,TRBJ2-1,TRBD2,-
CASSVGLAGGSRPNEQFF,TGTGCCAGCAGCGTAGGCCTAGCGGGAGGGTCGCGCCCCAATGAGCAGTTCTTC,TRBV9,TRBJ2-1,TRBD2,-
CASSSDRIDEKLFF,TGTGCCAGCAGCTCGGACAGAATTGATGAAAAACTGTTTTTT,TRBV9,TRBJ1-4,-,-
CASSQDRIGLANEKLFF,TGTGCCAGCAGCCAAGACCGAATCGGGTTGGCTAATGAAAAACTGTTTTTT,TRBV3-1/TRBV3-2,TRBJ1-4,-,-
CASSSPAGEWVAFF,TGTGCCAGCAGCTCCCCAGCAGGGGAATGGGTAGCTTTCTTT,TRBV7-9,TRBJ1-1,-,-
CASSFGGTNEQFF,TGTGCCAGCAGTTTCGGGGGGACGAATGAGCAGTTCTTC,TRBV28,TRBJ2-1,TRBD2,-
CASSYYSISSYNSPLHF,TGTGCCAGCAGCTACTACTCGATTAGCTCCTATAATTCACCCCTCCACTTT,TRBV7-2,TRBJ1-6,-,-
CATSDPSQGGSAGYTF,TGTGCCACCAGTGATCCGTCCCAGGGGGGTTCCGCTGGCTACACCTTC,TRBV24-1,TRBJ1-2,TRBD1,-
CASSSTGGTEAFF,TGCGCCAGCAGCTCAACAGGGGGCACTGAAGCTTTCTTT,TRBV5-1,TRBJ1-1,TRBD1,-
CASSIGTGVSEQYF,TGTGCCAGTAGTATCGGGACAGGGGTCTCCGAGCAGTACTTC,TRBV19,TRBJ2-7,TRBD1,-
CASSYWKDRTGSYTF,TGTGCCAGCAGTTACTGGAAGGACAGGACCGGGTCCTACACCTTC,TRBV6-5,TRBJ1-2,TRBD1,once
CAISPGQENEKLFF,TGTGCCATCAGCCCGGGACAGGAAAATGAAAAACTGTTTTTT,TRBV10-3,TRBJ1-4,TRBD1,-
CASSMAGGQPQHF,TGTGCCAGTAGTATGGCAGGAGGGCAGCCCCAGCATTTT,TRBV19,TRBJ1-5,-,-
CATSKDLISGKTYEQYF,TGTGCCACCAGCAAGGACCTAATAAGCGGAAAAACCTACGAGCAGTACTTC,TRBV15,TRBJ2-7,-,-
CASSYSREISPLHF,TGTGCCAGCAGTTACTCCCGGGAAATTTCACCCCTCCACTTT,TRBV6-2/TRBV6-3,TRBJ1-6,-,-
CASSEIYGAIMNTEAFF,TGTGCCAGCAGTGAAATTTACGGAGCTATAATGAACACTGAAGCTTTCTTT,TRBV2,TRBJ1-1,-,few
CASRLAGDTGELFF,TGTGCCAGCCGACTAGCGGGAGACACCGGGGAGCTGTTTTTT,TRBV5-6,TRBJ2-2,TRBD2,-
CASSVALYNEQFF,TGTGCCAGCAGCGTAGCTCTCTACAATGAGCAGTTCTTC,TRBV9,TRBJ2-1,-,-
CATSDLPGGSGTDTQYF,TGTGCCACCAGTGATTTGCCTGGGGGGAGTGGAACAGATACGCAGTATTTT,TRBV24-1,TRBJ2-3,-,once